This T cell receptor beta chain stems from a study of graft-versus-host responses after intestinal transplantation. Regarding the study as a whole: There was an association between peak levels of circulating GvH clones and early post-transplant HvG declines.

Turning to this clone: Its specificity is unknown.

This table comes from immunoSEQ multiplex PCR, and its TCRdb copy is limited to in-frame clones, with some not included. The data contain 50,000 to 80,000 clones, roughly 90% of them singletons. The sequence was collected from a human donor who was the organ donor for an intestinal transplant. The starting material was unstimulated CD8+ T cells sorted from spleen or lymph node cells, obtained before transplant.

The CDR3 nucleotides read TGTGCCAGCAGCTATACCGGGGGTTTGAACACTGAAGCTTTCTTT. Encoded protein: CASSYTGGLNTEAFF. The rearrangement joins TRBV7-6 to TRBJ1-1, with a possible D match to TRBD1 (5 bases). The CDR3 totals 15 residues. The V end was cut by 4 bases, the J end by 0 bases, with 12 bases between. Looked up from germline, CDR1 is SGHVS and CDR2 is FNYEAQ.